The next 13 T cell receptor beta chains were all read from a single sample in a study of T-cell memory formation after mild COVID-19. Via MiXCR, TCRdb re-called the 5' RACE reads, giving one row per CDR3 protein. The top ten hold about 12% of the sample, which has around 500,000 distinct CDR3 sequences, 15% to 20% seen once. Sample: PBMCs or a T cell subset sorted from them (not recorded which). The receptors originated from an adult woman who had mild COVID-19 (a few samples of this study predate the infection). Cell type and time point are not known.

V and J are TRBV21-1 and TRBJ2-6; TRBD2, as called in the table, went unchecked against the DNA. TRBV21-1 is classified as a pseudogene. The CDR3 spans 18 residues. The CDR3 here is CASSRKAPEGSGANVLTF. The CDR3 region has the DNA TGTGCCAGCAGCAGGAAGGCTCCGGAGGGGTCTGGGGCCAACGTCCTGACTTTC.

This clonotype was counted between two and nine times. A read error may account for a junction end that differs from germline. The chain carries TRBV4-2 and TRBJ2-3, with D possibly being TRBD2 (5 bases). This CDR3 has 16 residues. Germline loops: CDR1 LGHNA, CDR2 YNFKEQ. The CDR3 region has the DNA TGCGCCAGCAGCCAAGATATAGGAGCGGGCACAGATACGCAGTATTTT. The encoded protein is CASSQDIGAGTDTQYF.

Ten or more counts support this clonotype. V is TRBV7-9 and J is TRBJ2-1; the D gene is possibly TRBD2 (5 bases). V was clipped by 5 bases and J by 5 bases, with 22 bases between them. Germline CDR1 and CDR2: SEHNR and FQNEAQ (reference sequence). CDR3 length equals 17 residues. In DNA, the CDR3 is TGTGCCAGCAGCCAGGACTCGAGTAGCATGGGAAACAATGAGCAGTTCTTC. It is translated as CASSQDSSSMGNNEQFF.

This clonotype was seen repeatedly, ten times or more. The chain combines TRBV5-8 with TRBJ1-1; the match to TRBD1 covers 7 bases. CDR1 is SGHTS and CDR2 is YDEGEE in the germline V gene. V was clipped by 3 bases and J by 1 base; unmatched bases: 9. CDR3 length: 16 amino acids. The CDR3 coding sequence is TGTGCCAGCAGCTCTTTAACTAGGACAGGGAACACTGAAGCTTTCTTT. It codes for CASSSLTRTGNTEAFF.

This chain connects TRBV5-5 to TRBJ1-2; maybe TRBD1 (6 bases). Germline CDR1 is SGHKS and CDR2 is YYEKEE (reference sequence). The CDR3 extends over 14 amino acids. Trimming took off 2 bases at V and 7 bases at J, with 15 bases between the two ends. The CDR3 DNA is TGTGCCAGCAGCTTCACAGGGTCTGTCGCTGGCTACACCTTC. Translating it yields CASSFTGSVAGYTF.

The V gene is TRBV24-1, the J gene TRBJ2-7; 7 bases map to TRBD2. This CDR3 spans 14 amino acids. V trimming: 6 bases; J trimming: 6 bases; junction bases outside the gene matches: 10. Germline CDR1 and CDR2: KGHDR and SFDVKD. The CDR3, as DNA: TGTGCCACCAGTAGCAGGGCTCCGGGGGGCGAGCAGTACTTC. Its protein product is CATSSRAPGGEQYF.

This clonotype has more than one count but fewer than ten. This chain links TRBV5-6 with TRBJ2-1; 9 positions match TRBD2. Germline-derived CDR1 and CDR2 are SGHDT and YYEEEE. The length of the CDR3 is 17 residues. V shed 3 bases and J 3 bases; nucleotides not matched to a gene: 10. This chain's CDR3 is CASSSSRLAENYNEQFF. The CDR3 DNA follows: TGTGCCAGCAGCTCGTCGCGACTAGCGGAGAACTACAATGAGCAGTTCTTC.

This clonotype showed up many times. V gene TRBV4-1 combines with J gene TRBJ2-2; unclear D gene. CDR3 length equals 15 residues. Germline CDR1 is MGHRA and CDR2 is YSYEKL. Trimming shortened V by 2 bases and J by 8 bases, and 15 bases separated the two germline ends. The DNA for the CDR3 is TGCGCCAGCAGCCAAACCGACAAGTATCCGGGGGAGCTGTTTTTT. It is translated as CASSQTDKYPGELFF.

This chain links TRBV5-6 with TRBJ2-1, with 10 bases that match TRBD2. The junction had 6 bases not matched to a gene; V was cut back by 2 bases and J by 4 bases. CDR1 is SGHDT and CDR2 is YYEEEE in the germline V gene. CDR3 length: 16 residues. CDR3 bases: TGTGCCAGCAGCTTTCGGACTAGCGGTGGATACAATGAGCAGTTCTTC. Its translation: CASSFRTSGGYNEQFF.

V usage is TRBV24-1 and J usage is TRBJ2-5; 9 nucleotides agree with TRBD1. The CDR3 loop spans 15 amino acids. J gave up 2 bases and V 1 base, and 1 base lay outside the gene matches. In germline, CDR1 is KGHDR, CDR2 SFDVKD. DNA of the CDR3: TGTGCCACCAGTGATTTAGACAGGGGGCAAGAGACCCAGTACTTC. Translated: CATSDLDRGQETQYF.

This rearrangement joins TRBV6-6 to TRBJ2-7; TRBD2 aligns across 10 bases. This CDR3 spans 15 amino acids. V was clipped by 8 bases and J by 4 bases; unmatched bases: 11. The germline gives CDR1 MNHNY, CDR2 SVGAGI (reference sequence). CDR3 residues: CASRAPSGSKYEQYF. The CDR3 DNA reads TGTGCCAGCCGGGCTCCTAGCGGGAGTAAGTACGAGCAGTACTTC.

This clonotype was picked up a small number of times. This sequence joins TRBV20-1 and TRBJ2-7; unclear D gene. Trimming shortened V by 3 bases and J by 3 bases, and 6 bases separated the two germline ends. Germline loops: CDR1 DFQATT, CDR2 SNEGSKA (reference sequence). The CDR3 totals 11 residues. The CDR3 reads CSASPNYEQYF. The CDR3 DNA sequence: TGCAGTGCTAGTCCAAACTACGAGCAGTACTTC.

The CDR3 region has the DNA TGTGCCAGCAGTTATTGGGGTACGAGGAGTCAGGAGACCCAGTACTTC. It is translated as CASSYWGTRSQETQYF. The chain employs TRBV6-5 and TRBJ2-5; D ambiguous. Per the germline V gene, CDR1 is MNHEY and CDR2 is SVGAGI. Trimming pared 3 bases from V and 5 bases from J, leaving 19 bases between. CDR3 length: 16 amino acids.